This passage covers 13 T cell receptor beta chains from one sample sequenced in a study of blood T cell repertoires in COVID-19. Assay used: immunoSEQ multiplex PCR; TCRdb lists only in-frame clones, some missing. Of under 130,000 clones listed, roughly nine tenths were seen once; the top ten hold 15% to 20%. Sequencing used peripheral blood. The source is an elderly woman in a cohort sampled during active COVID-19.

This chain uses TRBV7-2 with TRBJ2-7, with 12 bases identical to TRBD2. V dropped 8 bases and J dropped 6; count of bases not matched to a gene: 5. Per the germline V gene, CDR1 is SGHTA and CDR2 is FQGNSA. The CDR3 runs to 13 residues. The CDR3 coding sequence is TGTGCCAGCCCCGGACTAGCGGGGTGCGAGCAGTACTTC. The encoded protein is CASPGLAGCEQYF.

The rearrangement links TRBV9 to TRBJ2-3, with TRBD2 matching 10 bases. CDR1 and CDR2 from the germline V gene are SGDLS and YYNGEE. V lost 2 bases, J lost 6 bases, and 6 bases stayed unmatched. This CDR3 has 15 amino acids. CDR3 protein: CASSVRLAGADTQYF. The DNA of the CDR3 is TGTGCCAGCAGCGTTAGGCTAGCGGGAGCTGATACGCAGTATTTT.

The chain carries TRBV5-6 and TRBJ1-5; 10 bases match TRBD1. V was clipped by 0 bases and J by 6 bases; unmatched bases: 3. The CDR3 is 15 amino acids. Germline loops: CDR1 SGHDT, CDR2 YYEEEE. The CDR3 sequence is CASSLGQGAGQPQHF. The CDR3 DNA sequence: TGTGCCAGCAGCTTGGGACAGGGGGCTGGTCAGCCCCAGCATTTT.

The rearrangement joins TRBV10-3 to TRBJ2-1, with TRBD2 identical over 9 bases. The CDR3 totals 14 residues. Germline-derived CDR1 and CDR2 are ENHRY and SYGVKD. The ends lost 6 bases at V and 2 bases at J; junction bases unmatched: 2. CDR3 nucleotides: TGTGCCATCAGAGGGACTAGCACCTACAATGAGCAGTTCTTC. The encoded protein is CAIRGTSTYNEQFF.

The chain recombines TRBV27 with TRBJ2-7, with D possibly matching TRBD1 (5 bases). The CDR3 length is 13 residues. Trimming left V 6 bases short and J 0 bases short, with 9 bases between. The germline CDR1 and CDR2 sequences are MNHEY and SMNVEV (reference sequence). The CDR3 DNA reads TGTGCCAGCAGACCCCAGGGCTCCTACGAGCAGTACTTC. Protein product: CASRPQGSYEQYF.

The chain couples TRBV3-1 (or the pseudogene TRBV3-2) to TRBJ2-5, with 9 bases matching TRBD2. The V segment lost 4 bases and the J segment 3 bases; nucleotides outside the gene matches: 3. The CDR3 runs to 14 residues. CDR1 and CDR2 from the germline V gene are LGHDT and YNNKEL (reference sequence). CDR3 coding DNA: TGTGCCAGCAGCCGTCTAGCGGGGAAAGAGACCCAGTACTTC. This sequence encodes CASSRLAGKETQYF.

The chain recombines TRBV10-1 with TRBJ1-2, with D tentatively TRBD1 (6 bases). Per germline, CDR1 WNHNN and CDR2 SYGVQD (reference sequence). Trimming cost V 9 bases and J 6 bases, with 8 bases left between them. The CDR3 sequence is 10 residues long. For the CDR3, the DNA is TGCGCCAGACACAGGGATGGCTACACCTTC. It codes for CARHRDGYTF.

The chain links TRBV12-3 or TRBV12-4 to TRBJ2-7, with 7 positions matching TRBD1. The CDR3 is made up of 13 amino acids. Germline trimming cut 6 bases from V and 3 bases from J; bases unmatched to any gene: 5. The CDR3 spells CASRTGLGYEQYF. DNA for the CDR3: TGTGCCAGCAGGACAGGGTTAGGCTACGAGCAGTACTTC.

The chain uses TRBV5-1 and TRBJ2-5, with D perhaps TRBD2 (7 bases). CDR1 SGHRS and CDR2 YFSETQ come from the germline V gene. The CDR3 has 16 residues. The V end was cut by 3 bases, the J end by 5 bases, with 20 bases between. This CDR3 is CASSSHGEGGPETQYF. DNA for the CDR3: TGCGCCAGCAGCTCCCACGGGGAGGGGGGGCCGGAGACCCAGTACTTC.

V is TRBV5-8 and J is TRBJ1-3; TRBD1 matches 7 bases. Germline V CDR1 and CDR2: SGHTS, YDEGEE. The V and J ends lost 0 bases and 2 bases, in that order; junction bases with no gene match: 5. The CDR3 is 16 amino acids. The CDR3 sequence: CASSLALTGTGNTIYF. The CDR3 region has the DNA TGTGCCAGCAGCTTGGCCCTGACAGGGACTGGAAACACCATATATTTT.

The genes are TRBV27 and TRBJ2-2; perhaps TRBD1 as D (5 bases). Germline V lookup: CDR1 MNHEY, CDR2 SMNVEV (reference sequence). Between the trimmed V and J ends, which lost 5 bases and 1 base, there was a span of 8 bases. There are 14 residues in the CDR3. The CDR3 DNA reads as TGTGCCAGCAGTCCTGACAGGAACACCGGGGAGCTGTTTTTT. It encodes CASSPDRNTGELFF.

This clone has just one count. This chain joins TRBV27 and TRBJ1-3; 7 bases are shared with TRBD1. Germline loops: CDR1 MNHEY, CDR2 SMNVEV (reference sequence). With V trimmed by 2 bases and J by 5 bases, 9 bases remained unmatched. CDR3 length: 16 amino acids. The DNA for the CDR3 is TGTGCCAGCAGTTTAACACGGACAGGCGGGAGAAACACCATATATTTT. It codes for CASSLTRTGGRNTIYF.

This chain links TRBV27 with TRBJ2-2; 7 nucleotides align to TRBD1. The germline V gene has CDR1 MNHEY and CDR2 SMNVEV (reference sequence). Trimming removed 3 bases from V and 1 base from J; junction bases left unmatched: 5. The CDR3 covers 16 residues. The CDR3 nucleotides read TGTGCCAGCAGTTTCATAGGGGGCAGGAACACCGGGGAGCTGTTTTTT. Its protein product is CASSFIGGRNTGELFF.